Below are 19 T cell receptor beta chains sequenced from a single sample in a study of blood T cells in healthy people across ages. It was with a sample-barcoded 5' primer and a J-beta primer mix that a second PCR of roughly 7 to 12 cycles was run. TCRdb itself ran the 5' RACE reads through MiXCR, one entry per CDR3 protein. The sample has about 290,000 distinct CDR3 sequences, 25% to 30% seen once. Sequencing input: blood. The receptors were sampled from a woman between 65 and 79 years old in good health.

The chain is built from TRBV7-3 and TRBJ2-3; TRBD2 matches 8 bases. The V gene's germline CDR1 is SGHTA and CDR2 FQGTGA. The CDR3 runs 15 residues. V trimming: 1 base; J trimming: 5 bases; junction bases outside the gene matches: 5. The CDR3 reads CASSLNSGSLDTQYF. The CDR3 DNA reads TGTGCCAGCAGCTTAAACAGCGGGAGTTTAGATACGCAGTATTTT.

This chain connects TRBV20-1 to TRBJ2-3; no clear D gene. CDR1 DFQATT and CDR2 SNEGSKA come from the germline V gene (reference sequence). Trimming took off 2 bases at V and 0 bases at J, with 9 bases between the two ends. The CDR3 covers 14 residues. This CDR3 is CSARHLHSTDTQYF. The CDR3 region has the DNA TGCAGTGCTAGACACTTGCATAGCACAGATACGCAGTATTTT.

The chain links TRBV3-1 to TRBJ1-2, with 7 bases matching TRBD1. J lost 4 bases, V lost 4 bases, and 9 bases had no gene match. The CDR3 is 15 amino acids. Germline lookup yields CDR1 LGHDT and CDR2 YNNKEL (reference sequence). The CDR3, as DNA: TGTGCCAGCAGCCCACGACAGGGCGGCCGCTATGGCTACACCTTC. Protein product: CASSPRQGGRYGYTF.

The chain employs TRBV12-3 or TRBV12-4 and TRBJ1-1, with unresolved D. The ends were cut back, 6 bases at V and 1 base at J, with 6 bases in the middle. The CDR3 covers 12 residues. The CDR3 reads CASRGRNTEAFF. CDR3 nucleotide sequence: TGTGCCAGCAGGGGCAGGAACACTGAAGCTTTCTTT.

This sequence joins TRBV6-1 and TRBJ1-2; 10 bases align to TRBD1. This CDR3 is built from 14 residues. The germline gives CDR1 MNHNS, CDR2 SASEGT. The V gene end was trimmed by 0 bases and the J gene end by 5 bases; junction bases not matched to a gene: 0. The CDR3 loop is CASSEADRGYGYTF. CDR3 bases: TGTGCCAGCAGTGAAGCGGACAGGGGGTATGGCTACACCTTC.

This chain connects TRBV6-2 or TRBV6-3 to TRBJ2-2, with 8 bases that match TRBD2. Germline V gene lookup returns CDR1 MNHEY and CDR2 SVGEGT. Unmatched junction bases numbered 3, after V lost 5 bases and J lost 4 bases. The CDR3 covers 14 residues. The CDR3 DNA follows: TGTGCCAGCAGTGGGAGCGGGAGCACCGGGGAGCTGTTTTTT. Translating gives CASSGSGSTGELFF.

In its sample, this clonotype was seen many times. The V and J genes are TRBV28 and TRBJ2-7, with 7 bases lining up with TRBD2. The ends lost 5 bases at V and 6 bases at J; junction bases unmatched: 13. The CDR3 has 15 amino acids. The germline CDR1 and CDR2 sequences are MDHEN and SYDVKM. CDR3 amino acids: CASSLTRAGKPEQYF. The CDR3 bases are TGTGCCAGCAGTCTAACCAGAGCGGGAAAGCCCGAGCAGTACTTC.

This clonotype was seen a few times. The chain uses TRBV29-1 and TRBJ2-4; tentatively, D is TRBD1 or TRBD2 (5 bases each). The CDR3 runs 12 residues. Deletions cut 7 bases from V and 4 bases from J, with 11 bases between. CDR1 SQVTM and CDR2 ANQGSEA come from the germline V gene. The CDR3 is CSARDGKNIQYF. CDR3 in DNA: TGCAGCGCCCGGGACGGAAAAAACATTCAGTACTTC.

The chain recombines TRBV20-1 with TRBJ2-1; D is possibly TRBD1 (6 bases). V was trimmed by 0 bases and J by 9 bases, leaving 15 bases between them. CDR3 size: 14 residues. Per germline, CDR1 DFQATT and CDR2 SNEGSKA (reference sequence). CDR3 DNA sequence: TGCAGTGCTAGAGAGGGGACACTCGGTAGTGAGCAGTTCTTC. It is translated as CSAREGTLGSEQFF.

This clonotype was recorded a few times. At one boundary the junction diverges from the germline segment, which might be a read error. The V gene is TRBV29-1, the J gene TRBJ2-5, with D uncertain. Germline CDR1 reads SQVTM; CDR2 reads ANQGSEA. The CDR3 has 11 amino acids. This CDR3 reads CSVTVQETRYF. The CDR3 DNA reads TGCAGCGTCACAGTACAAGAGACCCGGTACTTC.

This sequence joins TRBV20-1 and TRBJ1-2; D is ambiguous. The germline gives CDR1 DFQATT, CDR2 SNEGSKA (reference sequence). V lost 0 bases and J 0 bases, leaving 14 bases between the germline ends. The CDR3 sequence is 16 residues long. CDR3 amino acids: CSARDRGEPANYGYTF. In DNA form, the CDR3 reads TGCAGTGCTAGAGATCGAGGAGAACCGGCTAACTATGGCTACACCTTC.

This rearrangement joins TRBV28 to TRBJ2-5, with D possibly matching TRBD2 (5 bases). Germline V lookup: CDR1 MDHEN, CDR2 SYDVKM. Trimming removed 3 bases at V and 5 bases at J, with 16 bases between. The length of the CDR3 is 15 residues. The CDR3 DNA reads TGTGCCAGCAGTTTCGGCGGGCCCTTGATGGAGACCCAGTACTTC. This translates into CASSFGGPLMETQYF.

A few counts support this clonotype. The V gene is TRBV19, the J gene TRBJ2-4; the D gene is possibly TRBD1 (5 bases). The CDR3 has 15 residues. Germline CDR1 and CDR2: LNHDA and SQIVND (reference sequence). Trimming stripped 4 bases from V and 0 bases from J, with 10 bases between. For the CDR3, the DNA is TGTGCCAGTAGTACGCAGGGTCCAGCCAAAAACATTCAGTACTTC. Translated, it gives CASSTQGPAKNIQYF.

As DNA, the CDR3 is TGCAGTGCTACTTCCGACGGCCTTTCCTACAATGAGCAGTTCTTC. Its protein product is CSATSDGLSYNEQFF. V is TRBV20-1 and J is TRBJ2-1; no reliable D call. Looked up from germline, CDR1 is DFQATT and CDR2 is SNEGSKA (reference sequence). The CDR3 contains 15 residues. V gave up 4 bases and J gave up 1 base, with 14 bases separating them.

The chain has TRBV7-9 and TRBJ1-4, with D hard to call. Per germline, CDR1 SEHNR and CDR2 FQNEAQ (reference sequence). V gave up 1 base and J gave up 10 bases, with 16 bases separating them. This CDR3 has 15 residues. CDR3 residues: CASSLDTSVAGKLFF. DNA of the CDR3: TGTGCCAGCAGCTTAGACACCTCGGTGGCGGGAAAACTGTTTTTT. Based on the CDR3 plus reference TRBV7-9 and TRBJ1-4, the full variable domain is DTGVSQNPRHKITKRGQNVTFRCDPISEHNRLYWYRQTLGQGPEFLTYFQNEAQLEKSRLLSDRFSAERPKGSFSTLEIQRTEQGDSAMYLCASSLDTSVAGKLFFGSGTQLSVL.

This clonotype was seen only a few times. At one of its ends the junction is not consistent with the germline gene, which may arise from a read error. The chain employs TRBV12-3 or TRBV12-4 and TRBJ2-1; perhaps TRBD2 as D (5 bases). The CDR3 extends over 16 amino acids. The DNA for the CDR3 is TGTGCCAGCAGTCCGGACCGCGGGCTCTCCCACAATGAGCAGTTCTTC. Translated, it gives CASSPDRGLSHNEQFF.

The V and J genes are TRBV28 and TRBJ2-3; D unclear. The V gene lost 6 bases and the J gene lost 1 base, with 8 bases spanning the gap. This CDR3 contains 13 residues. Germline V gene sequence: CDR1 MDHEN, CDR2 SYDVKM. DNA of the CDR3: TGTGCCAGCAGCCTCATAGGCACAGATACGCAGTATTTT. Translating gives CASSLIGTDTQYF.

The chain is built from TRBV28 and TRBJ2-5, with TRBD1 identical over 8 bases. Germline CDR1 and CDR2: MDHEN and SYDVKM. J lost 4 bases, V lost 2 bases, and 6 bases had no gene match. This CDR3 region has 15 residues. This chain's CDR3 is CASSLGGQGAETQYF. The CDR3 DNA sequence: TGTGCCAGCAGTTTAGGGGGTCAGGGGGCAGAGACCCAGTACTTC.

This clonotype was seen a handful of times. A much larger clone differs from this one at a single base, so this may be a read error. The chain carries TRBV5-8 and TRBJ2-5; D tentatively reads TRBD1 or TRBD2 (5 bases each). Germline lookup yields CDR1 SGHTS and CDR2 YDEGEE. This CDR3 comprises 15 residues. This CDR3 reads CASSPPGTLKKTRYF. For the CDR3, the DNA is TGTGCCAGCAGCCCCCCCGGGACCTTGAAAAAGACCCGGTACTTC.